Presented here are 13 T cell receptor beta chains from one specimen sequenced in a study of T cell responses to AZD1222 COVID-19 vaccine. TCRdb's table, derived via immunoSEQ multiplex PCR, lists solely in-frame clones and lacks some. The data contain some 170,000 clones, 80% to 90% of them singletons. Sequences were derived from peripheral blood, sampled 28 days after the second dose of the MenACWY control vaccine. The receptors stem from an adult who received the MenACWY meningococcal vaccine as a control.

CDR3 amino acids: CAWGGTEAFF. In DNA form, the CDR3 reads TGTGCCTGGGGAGGGACTGAAGCTTTCTTT. The chain couples TRBV30 to TRBJ1-1; D uncertain. Germline V gene lookup returns CDR1 GTSNPN and CDR2 SVGIG (reference sequence). Trimming shortened V by 5 bases and J by 5 bases, and 6 bases separated the two germline ends. The CDR3 totals 10 residues.

The CDR3 region is CASSPTGWDYGYTF. In nucleotides, the CDR3 is TGTGCCAGCAGCCCAACAGGATGGGACTATGGCTACACCTTC. This sequence joins TRBV28 and TRBJ1-2; D might be TRBD1 (5 bases). The CDR3 has 14 residues. V lost 6 bases and J 3 bases, leaving 14 bases between the germline ends. CDR1 is MDHEN and CDR2 is SYDVKM in the germline V gene.

The chain is built from TRBV12-3 or TRBV12-4 and TRBJ2-4; D call uncertain. Between the trimmed V and J ends, which lost 11 bases and 12 bases, there was a span of 17 bases. The CDR3 spans 11 residues. The CDR3 loop reads CALSNFSTQYF. Written as DNA, the CDR3 is TGTGCCCTTTCAAATTTTAGCACTCAGTACTTC.

V is TRBV4-3 and J is TRBJ2-7, with D perhaps being TRBD1 or TRBD2 (5 bases each). V was cut by 0 bases and J by 1 base, with 13 bases left in between. Germline V gives CDR1 LGHNA, CDR2 YSLEER. This CDR3 has 16 residues. This chain's CDR3 is CASSQDWYEGSYEQYF. As DNA, the CDR3 is TGCGCCAGCAGCCAAGATTGGTATGAGGGGTCCTACGAGCAGTACTTC.

This clone was detected once. V and J are TRBV4-1 and TRBJ2-3; 10 bases are a match to TRBD1. Per germline, CDR1 MGHRA and CDR2 YSYEKL. With V trimmed by 4 bases and J by 2 bases, 9 bases remained unmatched. The CDR3 length is 17 residues. DNA of the CDR3: TGCGCCAGCAGCCCTCGGGACAGGGGTGGACCCACAGATACGCAGTATTTT. Translated: CASSPRDRGGPTDTQYF.

This sequence joins TRBV10-3 and TRBJ2-7; D is possibly TRBD2 (7 bases). Trimming shortened V by 4 bases and J by 3 bases, and 19 bases separated the two germline ends. CDR1 and CDR2 (germline): ENHRY, SYGVKD. The CDR3 runs to 16 residues. This chain's CDR3 is CAISVPPGGGSYEQYF. CDR3 coding DNA: TGTGCCATCAGTGTCCCCCCCGGGGGCGGGAGCTACGAGCAGTACTTC.

The V and J genes are TRBV30 and TRBJ2-5; TRBD1 might be the D (5 bases). V was trimmed by 6 bases and J by 1 base, leaving 12 bases between them. The CDR3 extends over 13 amino acids. The V gene's germline CDR1 is GTSNPN and CDR2 SVGIG (reference sequence). The CDR3 sequence is CACQVQVQETQYF. The CDR3 region has the DNA TGTGCCTGTCAGGTACAGGTCCAAGAGACCCAGTACTTC.

Written as DNA, the CDR3 is TGTGCCAGCACAGGGGGCTACACTGAAGCTTTCTTT. This sequence encodes CASTGGYTEAFF. The chain employs TRBV6-6 and TRBJ1-1; 8 positions agree with TRBD1. The trim removed 7 bases at V and 3 bases at J, leaving 1 base unmatched. The CDR3 is 12 residues long. Germline assignment: CDR1 MNHNY and CDR2 SVGAGI (reference sequence).

The chain joins TRBV28 to TRBJ2-7, with 9 bases identical to TRBD1. CDR3 length: 14 amino acids. CDR1 is MDHEN and CDR2 is SYDVKM in the germline V gene. With 6 bases clipped from V and 7 bases from J, the junction kept 10 bases outside the gene matches. CDR3 sequence reads: CASRPPGQGLEQYF. The CDR3, as DNA: TGTGCCAGCAGACCGCCGGGACAGGGCTTAGAGCAGTACTTC.

J is TRBJ1-6 and V is TRBV9; D is unresolved. This CDR3 has 15 amino acids. Trimming took off 2 bases at V and 6 bases at J, with 12 bases between the two ends. Germline assignment: CDR1 SGDLS and CDR2 YYNGEE. This CDR3 is CASSVSLGFNSPLHF. The CDR3 nucleotides read TGTGCCAGCAGCGTTAGTTTGGGGTTTAATTCACCCCTCCACTTT.

This chain joins TRBV25-1 and TRBJ2-6, with 7 bases that match TRBD2. Unmatched junction bases numbered 9, after V lost 4 bases and J lost 0 bases. This CDR3 spans 18 amino acids. Germline CDR1 is MGHDK and CDR2 is SYGVNS. CDR3 in DNA: TGTGCCAGCAGTGCAAGCCCTCAGCGGGGCTCTGGGGCCAACGTCCTGACTTTC. Encoded protein: CASSASPQRGSGANVLTF.

This clone was seen just once. This chain links TRBV30 with TRBJ1-4; 7 bases are shared with TRBD1. The length of the CDR3 is 17 residues. Germline-derived CDR1 and CDR2 are GTSNPN and SVGIG (reference sequence). V lost 2 bases to trimming and J lost 1 base; unmatched junction nucleotides: 10. The CDR3 loop is CAWSRGGGALTNEKLFF. The CDR3 coding sequence is TGTGCCTGGAGTCGTGGAGGGGGCGCGCTAACTAATGAAAAACTGTTTTTT.

This chain links TRBV11-2 with TRBJ2-2, with D perhaps TRBD1 or TRBD2 (5 bases each). The CDR3 sequence is 14 residues long. CDR1 and CDR2 (germline): SGHAT, FQNNGV. V gave up 3 bases and J gave up 9 bases, with 14 bases separating them. The DNA for the CDR3 is TGTGCCAGCAGCTTCCCGGGACCCAGAAGGGAGCTGTTTTTT. It is translated as CASSFPGPRRELFF.